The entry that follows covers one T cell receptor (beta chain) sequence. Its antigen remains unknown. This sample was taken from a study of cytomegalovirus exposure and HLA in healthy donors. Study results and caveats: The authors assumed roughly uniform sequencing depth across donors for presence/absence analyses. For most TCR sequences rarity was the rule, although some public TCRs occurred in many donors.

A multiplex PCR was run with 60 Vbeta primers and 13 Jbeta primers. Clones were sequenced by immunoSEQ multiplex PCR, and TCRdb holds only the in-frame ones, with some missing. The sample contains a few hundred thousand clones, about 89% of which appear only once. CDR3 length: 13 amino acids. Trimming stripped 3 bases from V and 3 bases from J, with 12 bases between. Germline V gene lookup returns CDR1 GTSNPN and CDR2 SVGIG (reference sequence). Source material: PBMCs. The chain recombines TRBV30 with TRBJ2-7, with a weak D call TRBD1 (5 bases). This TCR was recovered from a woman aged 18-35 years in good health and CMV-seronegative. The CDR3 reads CAWRDLDNYEQYF. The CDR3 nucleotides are TGTGCCTGGAGAGACTTGGACAACTACGAGCAGTACTTC.